This TCR beta chain was sequenced in a study of OX40 agonist ivuxolimab in advanced cancers. J lost 2 bases, V lost 3 bases, and 5 bases had no gene match. Germline V lookup: CDR1 LGHNA, CDR2 YNFKEQ. The length of the CDR3 is 17 residues. Some clones are missing from TCRdb's copy, which holds only in-frame ones; the method was immunoSEQ multiplex PCR. The table records 69,000 or so clones, 88% of them present only once. This clonotype was obtained from an adult with an advanced solid tumor such as melanoma, head and neck, liver or kidney cancer. The gene calls are TRBV4-2 and TRBJ2-2; 11 bases line up with TRBD2. The sample in question was CD4+ or CD8+ T cells sorted from blood, obtained in a trial of the OX40 agonist ivuxolimab. Here the CDR3 reads CASSQLTSGDNTGELFF. CDR3 DNA: TGTGCCAGCAGCCAGCTGACTAGCGGGGACAACACCGGGGAGCTGTTTTTT.